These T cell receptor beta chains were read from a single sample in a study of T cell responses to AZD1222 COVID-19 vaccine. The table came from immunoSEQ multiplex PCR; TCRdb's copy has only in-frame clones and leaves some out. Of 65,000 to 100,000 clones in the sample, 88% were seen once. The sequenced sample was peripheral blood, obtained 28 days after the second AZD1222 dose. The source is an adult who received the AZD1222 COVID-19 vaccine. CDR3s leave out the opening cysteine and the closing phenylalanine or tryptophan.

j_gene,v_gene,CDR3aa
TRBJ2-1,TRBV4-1,ASSQASPLDNEQF
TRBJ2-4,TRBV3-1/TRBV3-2,ASSLAGSAKNIQY
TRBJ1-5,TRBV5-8,ASSLAAGKHQPQH
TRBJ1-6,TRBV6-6,ASSPGQGNSPLH
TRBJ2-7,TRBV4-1,ASSQGPGTSGYEQY
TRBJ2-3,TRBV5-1,ASSLAGDTQY
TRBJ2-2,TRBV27,ASSSTGSAGELF
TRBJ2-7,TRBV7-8,ASNSGTGLSYEQY
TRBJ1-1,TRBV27,ASSPSGWTEAF
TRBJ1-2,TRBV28,ASRDWISGYT
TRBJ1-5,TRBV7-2,ASSLGPQGNQPQH
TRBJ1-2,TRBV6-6,ASSRTVRYGYT
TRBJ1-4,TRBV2,ASRGQGALNEKLF
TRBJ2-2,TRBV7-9,ASSLVGRYEAGELF
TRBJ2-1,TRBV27,ASRPDGTSGRGGEQF
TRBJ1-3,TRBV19,ASSQKSGNTIY
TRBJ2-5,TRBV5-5,ASSLELAGGPETQY
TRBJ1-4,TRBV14,ASSQGSGQLF
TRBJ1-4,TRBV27,ASPGQTNEKLF
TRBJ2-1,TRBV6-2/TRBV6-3,ASSPGTSSYNEQF
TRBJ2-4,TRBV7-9,ASSSYSELAKNIQY
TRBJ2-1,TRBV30,AWNSGRANEQF
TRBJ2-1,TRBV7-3,ASSFGDRTYNEQF
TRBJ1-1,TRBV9,ASSPSFWMNTEAF
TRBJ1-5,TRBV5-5,ASSFSWNQPQH
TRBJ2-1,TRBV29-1,SASLLLGNEQF
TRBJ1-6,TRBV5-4,ASSWGNSPLH
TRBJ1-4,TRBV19,ASSTPPGRGDEKLF